A selection of T cell receptor beta chains follows, all from one sample in a study of somatic mutations in cytotoxic T cells in rheumatoid arthritis. Some clones are missing from TCRdb's copy, which holds only in-frame ones; the method was immunoSEQ multiplex PCR. The sample has around 15,000 clones; approximately 77% are singletons. Sequencing was performed on CD8+ T cells sorted from blood. The receptors were sampled from an adult with rheumatoid arthritis. The CDR3 runs from the conserved cysteine through the conserved F or W. The D gene is left open where the match is weak. Size tells how often a clone was seen (once, few, many) or the class of an expanded clone, and some rows leave it out.

>TRBJ1-1|TRBV15|-|-
CATSPRTYLNTEAFF
TGTGCCACCAGCCCTCGAACATACCTGAACACTGAAGCTTTCTTT
>TRBJ2-1|TRBV9|-|TRBD2
CASSVVDGGAQGNEQFF
TGTGCCAGCAGCGTAGTTGACGGGGGGGCTCAGGGCAATGAGCAGTTCTTC
>TRBJ1-1|TRBV7-3|-|-
CASSLNVNTEAFF
TGTGCCAGCAGCTTAAATGTGAACACTGAAGCTTTCTTT
>TRBJ2-7|TRBV27|few|TRBD2
CASSPGLAVEQYF
TGTGCCAGCAGTCCCGGACTAGCGGTCGAGCAGTACTTC
>TRBJ1-2|TRBV5-1|-|TRBD1
CASSFGQGAWNYGYTF
TGCGCCAGCAGCTTTGGACAGGGGGCGTGGAACTATGGCTACACCTTC
>TRBJ1-2|TRBV27|-|TRBD1
CASRSPGGDGYTF
TGTGCCAGCCGTTCCCCAGGGGGGGATGGCTACACCTTC
>TRBJ1-2|TRBV5-4|-|-
CASSLWGAGQANYGYTF
TGTGCCAGCAGCTTGTGGGGGGCAGGCCAAGCTAACTATGGCTACACCTTC
>TRBJ2-1|TRBV6-4|-|-
CASRAGTDYNEQFF
TGTGCCAGCAGAGCCGGGACGGATTACAATGAGCAGTTCTTC
>TRBJ2-2|TRBV7-8|-|-
CASSLEQNTGELFF
TGTGCCAGCAGCTTAGAACAGAACACCGGGGAGCTGTTTTTT
>TRBJ1-1|TRBV27|-|-
CASGYGGYLAFF
TGTGCCAGCGGATACGGGGGATACCTGGCTTTCTTT
>TRBJ2-2|TRBV19|-|TRBD2
CASSIDRRRGGPGELFF
TGTGCCAGTAGTATCGACCGTCGGCGGGGGGGCCCCGGGGAGCTGTTTTTT
>TRBJ1-5|TRBV28|once|-
CASSLLGNNQPQHF
TGTGCCAGCAGTCTCCTGGGGAACAATCAGCCCCAGCATTTT
>TRBJ2-7|TRBV4-3|-|TRBD2
CASSQDRSSGGALYEQYF
TGCGCCAGCAGCCAAGATCGGTCTAGCGGGGGGGCATTGTACGAGCAGTACTTC
>TRBJ2-2|TRBV5-6|medium-sized|-
CASSSGNRVYPNTGELFF
TGTGCCAGCAGCTCAGGGAACAGGGTCTATCCGAACACCGGGGAGCTGTTTTTT
>TRBJ2-7|TRBV27|-|-
CASSQSFGYEQYF
TGTGCCAGCAGCCAGAGTTTCGGGTACGAGCAGTACTTC
>TRBJ1-2|TRBV14|-|TRBD1
CASSQRMEGALGYTF
TGTGCCAGCAGCCAACGCATGGAGGGGGCGCTGGGCTACACCTTC
>TRBJ2-5|TRBV5-1|-|-
CASSLDQFDQETQYF
TGCGCCAGCAGCTTGGACCAGTTTGATCAAGAGACCCAGTACTTC
>TRBJ1-2|TRBV9|once|-
CASSVEMGYGYTF
TGTGCCAGCAGCGTGGAAATGGGGTATGGCTACACCTTC
>TRBJ2-3|TRBV5-6|-|-
CASSLWGVQWTDTQYF
TGTGCCAGCAGCTTGTGGGGGGTACAGTGGACAGATACGCAGTATTTT
>TRBJ1-6|TRBV6-6|-|-
CASSYSAGMVDSPLHF
TGTGCCAGCAGTTACTCGGCGGGGATGGTTGATTCACCCCTCCACTTT
>TRBJ2-7|TRBV5-4|few|-
CASSAGYEQYF
TGTGCCAGCAGCGCCGGCTACGAGCAGTACTTC
>TRBJ2-3|TRBV4-1|-|TRBD2
CASTSGGTGGPDTQYF
TGCGCCAGCACCAGCGGGGGGACCGGAGGGCCAGATACGCAGTATTTT
>TRBJ2-1|TRBV5-4|-|TRBD1
CASSRGQDYNEQFF
TGTGCCAGCAGCCGGGGACAGGATTACAATGAGCAGTTCTTC
>TRBJ2-7|TRBV5-3|-|-
CARSFWLVPPWGKRSYEQYF
TGTGCCAGAAGCTTTTGGCTAGTTCCCCCTTGGGGGAAAAGGTCCTACGAGCAGTACTTC
>TRBJ1-5|TRBV4-1|-|-
CASSPPLTDLPHQPQHF
TGCGCCAGCAGTCCCCCCCTTACGGATTTACCCCATCAGCCCCAGCATTTT
>TRBJ2-1|TRBV4-3|-|TRBD2
CASSQVSGGAYNEQFF
TGCGCCAGCAGCCAAGTGTCCGGGGGGGCCTACAATGAGCAGTTCTTC
>TRBJ2-1|TRBV10-3|few|-
CASDTGSHSYNEQFF
TGTGCCTCCGACACCGGGTCCCACTCCTACAATGAGCAGTTCTTC
>TRBJ2-2|TRBV9|-|TRBD1
CASSVAGQGLGELFF
TGTGCCAGCAGCGTTGCGGGACAGGGCCTCGGGGAGCTGTTTTTT
>TRBJ1-5|TRBV6-5|-|TRBD1
CASSYGTGVNQPQHF
TGTGCCAGCAGTTACGGGACAGGGGTCAATCAGCCCCAGCATTTT
>TRBJ1-6|TRBV2|medium-sized|-
CASSLRQTSSYNSPLHF
TGTGCCAGCAGCCTGCGACAGACTAGCTCCTATAATTCACCCCTCCACTTT
>TRBJ1-2|TRBV19|-|-
CASSIGQGGYGYTF
TGTGCCAGTAGTATAGGGCAGGGTGGCTATGGCTACACCTTC
>TRBJ2-1|TRBV5-4|-|TRBD1
CASSLGTGNEQFF
TGTGCCAGCAGCCTCGGGACAGGGAATGAGCAGTTCTTC
>TRBJ2-1|TRBV4-1|-|TRBD2
CASSLGLAGGVNEQFF
TGCGCCAGCAGCCTGGGACTAGCGGGGGGGGTAAATGAGCAGTTCTTC
>TRBJ1-6|TRBV6-6|-|-
CASGQGSWVRSPLHF
TGTGCCAGCGGTCAGGGGTCCTGGGTGCGGTCACCCCTCCACTTT
>TRBJ2-7|TRBV6-1|-|TRBD1
CASSEGTGAFYEQYF
TGTGCCAGCAGTGAAGGCACAGGGGCGTTCTACGAGCAGTACTTC
>TRBJ2-7|TRBV7-9|-|-
CASSPMGAAYEQYF
TGTGCCAGCAGCCCGATGGGGGCGGCCTACGAGCAGTACTTC
>TRBJ1-1|TRBV6-1|few|-
CAVADGTNTEAFF
TGTGCCGTGGCCGACGGGACAAACACTGAAGCTTTCTTT
>TRBJ1-4|TRBV5-8|-|-
CASSFGGGAGEKLFF
TGTGCCAGCAGCTTTGGAGGGGGGGCCGGTGAAAAACTGTTTTTT
>TRBJ1-5|TRBV7-9|few|-
CASSDKFNQPQHF
TGTGCCAGCAGCGACAAATTCAATCAGCCCCAGCATTTT
>TRBJ1-5|TRBV2|-|TRBD1
CASRGGQGLQPQHF
TGTGCCAGCAGGGGGGGACAGGGCCTTCAGCCCCAGCATTTT
>TRBJ1-2|TRBV9|-|-
CASSSSVYTF
TGTGCCAGCAGCTCCTCCGTCTACACCTTC
>TRBJ2-3|TRBV27|-|TRBD2
CASSPVAGGRADTQYF
TGTGCCAGCAGTCCCGTGGCGGGGGGGCGGGCAGATACGCAGTATTTT
>TRBJ1-4|TRBV14|-|TRBD1
CASSQDTRGHSTNEKLFF
TGTGCCAGCAGCCAAGATACCAGGGGGCATTCAACTAATGAAAAACTGTTTTTT
>TRBJ2-7|TRBV6-6|-|TRBD1
CASSYGQGAVYEQYF
TGTGCCAGCAGTTACGGACAGGGGGCCGTCTACGAGCAGTACTTC
>TRBJ1-3|TRBV5-6|-|TRBD1
CASSLWLTGFSGNTIYF
TGTGCCAGCAGCTTGTGGCTGACAGGGTTCTCTGGAAACACCATATATTTT